A selection of T cell receptor beta chains follows, all from one sample in a study of CD8 T cells in Susac syndrome. In TCRdb, the immunoSEQ multiplex PCR reads were re-called with MiXCR into one record per CDR3 protein. This table holds about 69,000 distinct CDR3 sequences, roughly nine tenths found once. Sequences were obtained from CD8+ T cells from PBMCs. All receptors derive from a human donor with multiple sclerosis. CDR3s include the opening cysteine and the closing phenylalanine or tryptophan. A D gene is named only where the DNA matches it firmly. Clone sizes are given selectively: once, few, many, or a class where the clone is expanded.

TRBJ2-2,TRBD1,TRBV7-9,.,CASRPAPGGSNTGELFF,TGTGCCAGCAGGCCCGCCCCAGGGGGCTCGAACACCGGGGAGCTGTTTTTT
TRBJ2-7,.,TRBV1,once,CTSYEQYF,TGCACCTCCTACGAGCAGTACTTC
TRBJ2-2,.,TRBV28,.,CASSLGTINPLGTGELFF,TGTGCCAGCAGTTTGGGGACAATTAATCCCCTAGGCACCGGGGAGCTGTTTTTT
TRBJ1-5,.,TRBV19,.,CASRVETDNQPQHF,TGTGCCAGCCGTGTTGAGACAGATAATCAGCCCCAGCATTTT
TRBJ2-7,TRBD1,TRBV14,.,CASSQEIGTAYEQYF,TGTGCCAGCAGCCAAGAGATCGGGACAGCCTACGAGCAGTACTTC
TRBJ2-3,TRBD2,TRBV7-3,.,CASSPQAGAADTQYF,TGTGCCAGCAGCCCCCAGGCGGGAGCCGCAGATACGCAGTATTTT
TRBJ2-7,.,TRBV6-5,.,CASSQGYGYEQYF,TGTGCCAGCAGTCAGGGATACGGCTACGAGCAGTACTTC
TRBJ2-6,TRBD2,TRBV27,.,CASQSGGAHSGANVLTF,TGTGCCAGCCAGAGCGGGGGAGCTCACTCTGGGGCCAACGTCCTGACTTTC
TRBJ2-6,TRBD1,TRBV4-1,.,CASSPSGQGASPGANVLTF,TGCGCCAGCAGCCCGTCAGGGCAGGGGGCCTCCCCTGGGGCCAACGTCCTGACTTTC
TRBJ2-7,.,TRBV21-1,.,CASSHRVGQYF,TGTGCCAGCAGTCACAGGGTTGGGCAGTACTTC
TRBJ1-1,.,TRBV6-6,.,CASTFLEVGRAEAFF,TGTGCCAGCACCTTTCTCGAGGTCGGAAGGGCTGAAGCTTTCTTT
TRBJ2-1,TRBD2,TRBV19,.,CASSIASSGRSYNEQFF,TGTGCCAGTAGTATAGCGTCTAGCGGCCGCTCCTACAATGAGCAGTTCTTC
TRBJ1-2,.,TRBV30,.,CAWSGAGTSPSNYGYTF,TGTGCCTGGAGTGGAGCCGGGACTTCTCCCTCTAACTATGGCTACACCTTC
TRBJ1-2,TRBD1,TRBV3-1,.,CASSQADRESYGYTF,TGTGCCAGCAGCCAAGCGGACAGGGAGAGCTATGGCTACACCTTC
TRBJ2-4,.,TRBV5-1,.,CASSPYGVAKAKNIQYF,TGCGCCAGCAGCCCCTATGGAGTAGCCAAAGCCAAAAACATTCAGTACTTC
TRBJ2-7,.,TRBV4-1,.,CASSQDQGPYEQYF,TGCGCCAGCAGCCAAGATCAGGGGCCGTACGAGCAGTACTTC
TRBJ2-2,TRBD2,TRBV20-1,.,CSARNSWAGGHTGELFF,TGCAGTGCTAGAAATTCTTGGGCGGGAGGGCACACCGGGGAGCTGTTTTTT
TRBJ2-1,TRBD1,TRBV19,.,CASSSGGVYNEQFF,TGTGCCAGTAGTTCAGGGGGCGTCTACAATGAGCAGTTCTTC
TRBJ2-1,TRBD2,TRBV30,.,CAWSDGLADEQFF,TGTGCCTGGAGTGATGGACTAGCGGATGAGCAGTTCTTC
TRBJ1-2,.,TRBV7-2,.,CASSSSGSPFYGYTF,TGTGCCAGCAGCTCATCAGGGTCGCCCTTCTATGGCTACACCTTC
TRBJ2-7,TRBD1,TRBV30,.,CAWSAGTGTYEQYF,TGTGCCTGGAGTGCCGGGACAGGGACCTACGAGCAGTACTTC
TRBJ2-1,TRBD2,TRBV12-3/TRBV12-4,.,CAASGSRYNEQFF,TGTGCCGCGAGCGGGAGTCGATACAATGAGCAGTTCTTC
TRBJ1-2,.,TRBV11-2,.,CASSFGTIDYGYTF,TGTGCCAGCAGCTTCGGGACAATCGACTATGGCTACACCTTC
TRBJ2-1,TRBD2,TRBV5-6,.,CASSGSGGAVNEQFF,TGTGCCAGCAGCGGTAGCGGGGGGGCTGTAAATGAGCAGTTCTTC
TRBJ2-5,.,TRBV16,once,CASSPWGAVLETQYF,TGTGCCAGCAGCCCCTGGGGGGCCGTCCTGGAGACCCAGTACTTC